This is a list of T cell receptor beta chains from one sample in a study of identifying expanded T cells in peripheral blood. The data were produced by immunoSEQ multiplex PCR, yet TCRdb's version contains in-frame clones alone and is incomplete. The sample has some 120,000 clones, 75% to 90% seen once. What was sequenced was blood. The receptors stem from a person aged 18 to 75 in good health. Both conserved end residues are part of each CDR3. Each record gives: D gene, V gene, J gene, clone size, CDR3 protein, CDR3 DNA. The D gene is left open where the match is weak. Clone size appears in some rows only: once, few, many, or a class for an expanded clone.

D: NA; V: TRBV11-2; J: TRBJ1-1; size: NA; CDR3: CASSLGLREGNEAFF; DNA: TGTGCCAGCAGCTTGGGGCTAAGAGAGGGTAATGAAGCTTTCTTT
D: NA; V: TRBV19; J: TRBJ1-4; size: NA; CDR3: CASSIQGLKEKLFF; DNA: TGTGCCAGTAGTATCCAGGGGCTGAAGGAAAAACTGTTTTTT
D: TRBD2; V: TRBV27; J: TRBJ2-1; size: NA; CDR3: CASSRAGGLAPNEQFF; DNA: TGTGCCAGCAGTCGCGCCGGAGGACTAGCCCCCAATGAGCAGTTCTTC
D: NA; V: TRBV5-1; J: TRBJ1-1; size: NA; CDR3: CASSLEGLMNTEAFF; DNA: TGCGCCAGCAGCTTGGAGGGATTAATGAACACTGAAGCTTTCTTT
D: TRBD1; V: TRBV18; J: TRBJ1-5; size: NA; CDR3: CASSLRPGTESNQPQHF; DNA: TGTGCCAGCTCACTCCGACCGGGGACAGAAAGCAATCAGCCCCAGCATTTT
D: NA; V: TRBV27; J: TRBJ2-1; size: medium-sized; CDR3: CASSLSMGDEQFF; DNA: TGTGCCAGCAGTTTATCCATGGGGGATGAGCAGTTCTTC
D: NA; V: TRBV2; J: TRBJ1-1; size: NA; CDR3: CASTAGTEAFF; DNA: TGTGCCAGCACGGCGGGCACTGAAGCTTTCTTT
D: TRBD1; V: TRBV10-3; J: TRBJ2-7; size: NA; CDR3: CAISELGQGNYEQYF; DNA: TGTGCCATCAGTGAGCTTGGACAGGGTAACTACGAGCAGTACTTC
D: TRBD1; V: TRBV5-1; J: TRBJ1-3; size: once; CDR3: CASSLGTGGIAGNTIYF; DNA: TGCGCCAGCAGCTTGGGGACAGGGGGCATAGCTGGAAACACCATATATTTT
D: NA; V: TRBV2; J: TRBJ1-4; size: NA; CDR3: CASRRGSTNEKLFF; DNA: TGTGCCAGCCGTAGGGGTTCTACTAATGAAAAACTGTTTTTT
D: NA; V: TRBV7-2; J: TRBJ1-5; size: many; CDR3: CASSLISTQPQHF; DNA: TGTGCCAGCAGCTTAATATCTACTCAGCCCCAGCATTTT
D: NA; V: TRBV7-9; J: TRBJ2-5; size: NA; CDR3: CASSPPGGMETQYF; DNA: TGTGCCAGCAGCCCGCCTGGGGGGATGGAGACCCAGTACTTC
D: TRBD1; V: TRBV9; J: TRBJ2-7; size: NA; CDR3: CASSPRGTGIYEQYF; DNA: TGTGCCAGCAGCCCCCGAGGGACAGGGATCTACGAGCAGTACTTC
D: TRBD1; V: TRBV9; J: TRBJ1-1; size: NA; CDR3: CASSVAPRTGENTEAFF; DNA: TGTGCCAGCAGCGTAGCCCCTCGGACAGGGGAGAACACTGAAGCTTTCTTT
D: NA; V: TRBV5-5; J: TRBJ1-4; size: NA; CDR3: CASSSIRLKDSEHNEKLFF; DNA: TGTGCCAGCAGCTCAATACGCCTGAAGGACAGCGAACATAATGAAAAACTGTTTTTT
D: NA; V: TRBV18; J: TRBJ1-2; size: NA; CDR3: CASSLVKTGAGVLGYTF; DNA: TGTGCCAGCTCACTCGTTAAAACAGGAGCAGGGGTCCTCGGCTACACCTTC
D: TRBD1; V: TRBV7-2; J: TRBJ1-1; size: NA; CDR3: CASSFTGTGYGTEAFF; DNA: TGTGCCAGCAGCTTCACCGGGACAGGGTACGGCACTGAAGCTTTCTTT
D: TRBD1; V: TRBV2; J: TRBJ2-7; size: NA; CDR3: CASSLLGQGVYEQYF; DNA: TGTGCCAGCAGTCTCCTCGGACAGGGGGTGTACGAGCAGTACTTC
D: NA; V: TRBV6-1; J: TRBJ2-3; size: NA; CDR3: CASSLTEDTQYF; DNA: TGTGCCAGCAGTCTGACTGAGGATACGCAGTATTTT
D: TRBD1; V: TRBV5-6; J: TRBJ1-2; size: NA; CDR3: CASSDYRTGEFYGYTF; DNA: TGTGCCAGCAGCGACTACAGGACAGGGGAATTCTATGGCTACACCTTC
D: NA; V: TRBV30; J: TRBJ2-2; size: NA; CDR3: CAGRGANTGELFF; DNA: TGTGCCGGGCGGGGAGCGAACACCGGGGAGCTGTTTTTT
D: TRBD1; V: TRBV5-1; J: TRBJ1-6; size: NA; CDR3: CASSRTGDYNSPLHF; DNA: TGCGCCAGCAGCCGTACAGGGGACTATAATTCACCCCTCCACTTT
D: NA; V: TRBV5-5; J: TRBJ2-3; size: NA; CDR3: CASRPAGTSRTDTQYF; DNA: TGTGCCAGCAGACCGGCCGGGACCTCCCGCACAGATACGCAGTATTTT
D: TRBD2; V: TRBV30; J: TRBJ2-2; size: NA; CDR3: CAWSTGTSGTGELFF; DNA: TGTGCCTGGAGTACCGGGACTAGCGGCACCGGGGAGCTGTTTTTT
D: TRBD1; V: TRBV5-1; J: TRBJ2-1; size: NA; CDR3: CASSLGTGVSSSYNEQFF; DNA: TGCGCCAGCAGCTTGGGGACAGGGGTTTCCAGCTCCTACAATGAGCAGTTCTTC
D: NA; V: TRBV25-1; J: TRBJ1-1; size: NA; CDR3: CASSEQGVTEAFF; DNA: TGTGCCAGCAGTGAACAAGGGGTCACTGAAGCTTTCTTT
D: NA; V: TRBV7-6; J: TRBJ2-1; size: few; CDR3: CASRRTPQVGNEQFF; DNA: TGTGCCAGCAGGCGTACCCCCCAGGTGGGGAATGAGCAGTTCTTC
D: NA; V: TRBV5-1; J: TRBJ1-1; size: NA; CDR3: CASSLGPRGRSDEAFF; DNA: TGCGCCAGCAGCTTAGGGCCTCGGGGGAGGTCTGATGAAGCTTTCTTT
D: NA; V: TRBV4-3; J: TRBJ2-2; size: NA; CDR3: CASSHVRGGWNSGELFF; DNA: TGCGCCAGCAGCCATGTGCGGGGAGGCTGGAATAGCGGGGAGCTGTTTTTT
D: NA; V: TRBV30; J: TRBJ2-7; size: NA; CDR3: CAWATGRGNEQYF; DNA: TGTGCCTGGGCAACAGGACGAGGGAACGAGCAGTACTTC
D: NA; V: TRBV18; J: TRBJ1-1; size: NA; CDR3: CASSPPGRGRNTEAFF; DNA: TGTGCCAGCTCACCACCCGGCCGGGGTAGGAACACTGAAGCTTTCTTT
D: NA; V: TRBV4-1; J: TRBJ1-2; size: NA; CDR3: CASSTVSELTKYGYTF; DNA: TGCGCCAGCAGTACGGTCAGTGAGCTTACCAAATATGGCTACACCTTC
D: NA; V: TRBV25-1; J: TRBJ2-1; size: NA; CDR3: CASSESGGLGLINEQFF; DNA: TGTGCCAGCAGTGAATCAGGGGGACTAGGATTGATCAATGAGCAGTTCTTC
D: NA; V: TRBV10-2; J: TRBJ1-6; size: few; CDR3: CASSDIRNNSPLHF; DNA: TGCGCCAGCAGTGACATCAGAAATAATTCACCCCTCCACTTT
D: NA; V: TRBV27; J: TRBJ2-3; size: NA; CDR3: CATARSTDTQYF; DNA: TGTGCCACCGCCAGGAGCACAGATACGCAGTATTTT
D: NA; V: TRBV18; J: TRBJ1-2; size: once; CDR3: CASSPPFMYEGGYTF; DNA: TGTGCCAGCTCACCACCCTTTATGTACGAGGGTGGCTACACCTTC
D: NA; V: TRBV2; J: TRBJ2-3; size: NA; CDR3: CASSAGTTDTQYF; DNA: TGTGCCAGCAGTGCAGGTACCACAGATACGCAGTATTTT
D: TRBD1; V: TRBV19; J: TRBJ2-2; size: once; CDR3: CASKDRDLTGELFF; DNA: TGTGCCAGCAAGGACAGGGACCTAACCGGGGAGCTGTTTTTT
D: NA; V: TRBV11-2; J: TRBJ2-1; size: NA; CDR3: CASTATEGVGRNEQFF; DNA: TGTGCCAGCACCGCCACAGAGGGGGTAGGTAGGAATGAGCAGTTCTTC
D: TRBD1; V: TRBV7-2; J: TRBJ2-1; size: NA; CDR3: CASSLLTGTGNEQFF; DNA: TGTGCCAGCAGCCTACTAACCGGGACAGGCAATGAGCAGTTCTTC
D: TRBD1; V: TRBV2; J: TRBJ1-2; size: NA; CDR3: CASSEMDPTLTGDKGYTF; DNA: TGTGCCAGCAGTGAAATGGACCCCACCCTGACAGGGGATAAGGGCTACACCTTC